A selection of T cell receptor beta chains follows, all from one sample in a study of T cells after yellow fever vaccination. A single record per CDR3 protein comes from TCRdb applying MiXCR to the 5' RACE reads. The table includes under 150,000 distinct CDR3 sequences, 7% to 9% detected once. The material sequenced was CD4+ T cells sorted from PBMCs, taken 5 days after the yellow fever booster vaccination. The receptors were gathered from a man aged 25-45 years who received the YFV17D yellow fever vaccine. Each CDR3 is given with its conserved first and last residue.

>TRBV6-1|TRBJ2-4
CASRTGGQAVVQYF
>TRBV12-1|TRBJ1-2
CASSPNGLSSYGYTF
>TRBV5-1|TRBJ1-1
CASSSRAGRDTEAFF
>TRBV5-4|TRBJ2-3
CASSSREAAQYF
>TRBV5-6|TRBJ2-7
CASSVDRASEQYF
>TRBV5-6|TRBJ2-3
CATNAWGVLDTQYF
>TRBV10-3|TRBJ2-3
CAISSGTSTDTQYF
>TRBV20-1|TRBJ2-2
CSARRAGELFF
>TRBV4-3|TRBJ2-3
CASSQDGGPTDTQYF
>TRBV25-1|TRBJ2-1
CASSKGGRKGYNEQFF
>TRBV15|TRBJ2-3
CATSRDLAGNTDTQYF
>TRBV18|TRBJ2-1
CASSPGQGGNEQFF
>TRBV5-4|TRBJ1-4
CASTSQNEKLFF
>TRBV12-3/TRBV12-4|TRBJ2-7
CASSVAGSYEQYF
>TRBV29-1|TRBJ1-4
CNSGPQLEKLFF
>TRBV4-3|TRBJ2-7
CASSQDRGSYEQYF
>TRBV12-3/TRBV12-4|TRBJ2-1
CASSELDNEQFF
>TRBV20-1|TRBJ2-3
CSARRVGTSDTDTQYF
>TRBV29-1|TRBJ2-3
CSVGADVLHDTQYF
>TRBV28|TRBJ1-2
CASSRGQDHTF
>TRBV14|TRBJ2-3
CASSQDGGVGTDTQYF
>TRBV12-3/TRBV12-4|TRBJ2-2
CASSPYGNTGELFF
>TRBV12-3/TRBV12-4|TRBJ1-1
CASSPISPNTEAFF